This TCR beta chain was identified during a study of Ad26.COV2.S vaccination and SARS-CoV-2 variants. General observations from the study: The TCR breadth and depth analyses may have understated or missed part of the total T cell responses.

Notes on this clone: Antigen unknown.

Germline V gene lookup returns CDR1 MDHEN and CDR2 SYDVKM. The CDR3 has 14 amino acids. V was trimmed by 0 bases and J by 3 bases, leaving 6 bases between them. Treatment here: approximately 18 received Ad26.COV2.S at low or high dose, single or two shots; 5 received placebo; per-sample allocation not given. The samples were gathered on day 63 after the first injection of vaccine or placebo. The repertoire was sequenced with immunoSEQ multiplex PCR; TCRdb's copy has only in-frame clones and lacks some. The table has almost 400,000 clones, approximately 89% seen once; the top ten hold 1.9%. This sample comprised peripheral blood, obtained in a trial of Ad26.COV2.S vaccine versus placebo. The V gene is TRBV28, the J gene TRBJ1-5; D may be TRBD1 (5 bases). This receptor was obtained from a person between 18 and 65 years old who received the Ad26.COV2.S COVID-19 vaccine or a placebo. The CDR3, as DNA: TGTGCCAGCAGTTTATGGGGGACCAATCAGCCCCAGCATTTT. Its protein product is CASSLWGTNQPQHF.